Sequencing of this T cell receptor (beta chain) was carried out in a study of cytomegalovirus exposure and HLA in healthy donors. Comments on this clone: Its antigen remains unknown.

Germline V gene sequence: CDR1 SEHNR, CDR2 FQNEAQ (reference sequence). After removal of 5 bases from V and 5 bases from J, the junction contained 15 bases not matched to a gene. This CDR3 spans 17 amino acids. Findings and limits, study-wide: In a later analysis, parvovirus B19, influenza, CMV and Epstein-Barr virus appeared linked to several top co-occurrence clusters. The study carried out a later analysis of TCR beta sequences. It associated 16,951 of them with specific HLA alleles at a false discovery rate of 0.05.

This PCR relied on a set of 60 Vbeta primers and 13 Jbeta primers. Sequenced by immunoSEQ multiplex PCR; TCRdb stores in-frame clones only, minus some. The table shows about 160,000 clones, with 86% occurring only once. The chain combines TRBV7-9 with TRBJ2-5; 9 bases fit TRBD2. The sequenced material came from PBMCs. The receptor was derived from a woman younger than 30 in good health and CMV-seronegative. The CDR3 region is CASSPASGTPGWETQYF. The CDR3 bases are TGTGCCAGCAGCCCAGCTAGCGGGACCCCCGGGTGGGAGACCCAGTACTTC.